The rows below give T cell receptor beta chains drawn from one sample of a study of blood T cell repertoires in COVID-19. Method: immunoSEQ multiplex PCR; TCRdb's copy keeps in-frame clones and lacks some. The sample has approximately 100,000 clones; 70% to 90% are singletons. The sequencing input was peripheral blood. The receptors originated from a human donor in a cohort sampled during active COVID-19. Both conserved end residues are part of each CDR3. D genes are given only for firm matches. The size entry is marked missing in some rows and otherwise reads once, few, many or a size class.

TRBJ1-1 - TRBV19 TRBD1 CATADRVRTEAFF TGTGCCACCGCCGACAGGGTCCGGACTGAAGCTTTCTTT
TRBJ1-1 - TRBV28 - CASSLSYTEAFF TGTGCCAGCAGTTTAAGCTACACTGAAGCTTTCTTT
TRBJ2-2 - TRBV9 TRBD2 CASSVWPGLAGANTGELFF TGTGCCAGCAGCGTATGGCCGGGACTAGCGGGGGCAAACACCGGGGAGCTGTTTTTT
TRBJ2-7 - TRBV5-1 TRBD1 CASSYLGQGEQYF TGCGCCAGCAGTTACCTAGGACAGGGCGAGCAGTACTTC
TRBJ1-2 once TRBV2 - CASSFSRVQYGYTF TGTGCCAGCAGTTTTAGCAGAGTCCAATATGGCTACACCTTC
TRBJ2-7 few TRBV2 - CASSGGVLSYEQYF TGTGCCAGCAGTGGAGGTGTGCTCTCCTACGAGCAGTACTTC
TRBJ1-4 few TRBV28 TRBD1 CASSFRTGTGNEKLFF TGTGCCAGCAGTTTCCGCACCGGGACAGGGAATGAAAAACTGTTTTTT
TRBJ2-7 few TRBV7-6 TRBD2 CASSLEEPLAGEDEQYF TGTGCCAGCAGCTTAGAAGAGCCACTAGCGGGAGAAGACGAGCAGTACTTC
TRBJ2-4 - TRBV6-1 TRBD1 CASSEQTGGWNIQYF TGTGCCAGCAGTGAACAGACAGGGGGTTGGAACATTCAGTACTTC
TRBJ1-2 - TRBV12-3/TRBV12-4 - CASSSRPIYGYTF TGTGCCAGCAGTTCCAGGCCAATCTATGGCTACACCTTC
TRBJ1-5 - TRBV2 TRBD1 CASAGTGNQPQHF TGTGCCAGCGCCGGGACAGGCAATCAGCCCCAGCATTTT
TRBJ1-1 - TRBV25-1 - CASSGLGGNTEAFF TGTGCCAGCAGCGGACTCGGGGGGAACACTGAAGCTTTCTTT
TRBJ2-1 - TRBV9 TRBD2 CASSESLAGTSYNEQFF TGTGCCAGCAGCGAATCCCTAGCGGGAACATCCTACAATGAGCAGTTCTTC
TRBJ1-4 - TRBV28 - CASTRQRNEKLFF TGTGCCAGCACCCGGCAGCGTAATGAAAAACTGTTTTTT
TRBJ2-5 once TRBV7-9 - CASSHRTKQETQYF TGTGCCAGCAGCCATCGGACAAAACAAGAGACCCAGTACTTC
TRBJ1-1 - TRBV5-8 TRBD1 CASSLRGANAMNTEAFF TGTGCCAGCAGCCTCAGGGGGGCGAACGCGATGAACACTGAAGCTTTCTTT
TRBJ2-2 - TRBV27 TRBD2 CASSVAGTTNTGELFF TGTGCCAGCAGCGTAGCCGGGACTACAAACACCGGGGAGCTGTTTTTT
TRBJ2-7 once TRBV10-3 TRBD2 CAISGERGGTSEQYF TGTGCCATCAGCGGGGAGCGGGGTGGGACCTCCGAGCAGTACTTC
TRBJ1-4 - TRBV28 TRBD1 CASRGRDSEKLFF TGTGCCAGCAGGGGTCGGGACAGTGAAAAACTGTTTTTT
TRBJ1-5 few TRBV2 TRBD1 CASSRQGAGNQPQHF TGTGCCAGCAGCCGACAGGGGGCGGGCAATCAGCCCCAGCATTTT
TRBJ2-5 - TRBV4-2 - CASSQGPQETQYF TGTGCCAGCAGCCAAGGGCCACAAGAGACCCAGTACTTC
TRBJ2-1 - TRBV4-2 - CASTLRTGNNEQFF TGTGCCAGCACCCTAAGGACTGGGAACAATGAGCAGTTCTTC
TRBJ2-1 - TRBV7-2 - CASSQGRVNEQFF TGTGCCAGCAGCCAAGGCCGGGTCAATGAGCAGTTCTTC
TRBJ2-7 once TRBV7-3 - CASSLYRDGEQYF TGTGCCAGCAGCCTCTACAGGGACGGCGAGCAGTACTTC
TRBJ2-1 - TRBV5-1 TRBD2 CASSPRTSADSYNEQFF TGCGCCAGCAGCCCGAGGACTAGCGCCGACTCCTACAATGAGCAGTTCTTC
TRBJ2-2 few TRBV19 TRBD2 CASSILAELLNTGELFF TGTGCCAGTAGTATCCTAGCGGAGCTTCTCAACACCGGGGAGCTGTTTTTT
TRBJ1-2 - TRBV24-1 TRBD1 CATSDLEWGQGKYGYTF TGTGCCACCAGTGATTTAGAGTGGGGACAGGGAAAGTATGGCTACACCTTC
TRBJ2-7 - TRBV5-5 TRBD2 CASSWTSGGYEQYF TGTGCCAGCAGCTGGACTAGCGGAGGGTACGAGCAGTACTTC
TRBJ2-7 - TRBV28 TRBD2 CASSLSGGADYEQYF TGTGCCAGCAGCTTGAGCGGGGGGGCCGATTACGAGCAGTACTTC
TRBJ2-6 once TRBV19 - CASSMGHKSSGANVLTF TGTGCCAGTAGTATGGGCCACAAGAGCTCTGGGGCCAACGTCCTGACTTTC
TRBJ2-5 - TRBV4-1 TRBD2 CASSSRLAGGTSYQETQYF TGCGCCAGCAGCTCCCGACTAGCGGGGGGAACTTCGTACCAAGAGACCCAGTACTTC
TRBJ1-4 once TRBV2 - CASREPAAYNEKLFF TGTGCCAGCAGAGAACCGGCGGCCTATAATGAAAAACTGTTTTTT
TRBJ2-3 - TRBV7-3 TRBD2 CASSLRAGGATDTQYF TGTGCCAGCAGCTTAAGGGCGGGGGGAGCCACAGATACGCAGTATTTT
TRBJ2-2 once TRBV5-1 - CASSVGDTSGELFF TGCGCCAGCTCCGTAGGGGACACCTCCGGGGAGCTGTTTTTT
TRBJ2-2 - TRBV7-6 - CASSLGLARVTGELFF TGTGCCAGCAGCTTAGGGCTAGCGCGCGTCACCGGGGAGCTGTTTTTT
TRBJ1-2 - TRBV10-3 - CAISESVTYGYTF TGTGCCATCAGTGAGTCGGTGACATATGGCTACACCTTC
TRBJ2-1 - TRBV9 - CASSPMGGGPYNEQFF TGTGCCAGCAGCCCTATGGGCGGGGGCCCCTACAATGAGCAGTTCTTC
TRBJ2-3 - TRBV19 - CASAGTDTQYF TGTGCCAGCGCCGGGACAGATACGCAGTATTTT
TRBJ1-2 once TRBV27 - CASSFGGLDGYTF TGTGCCAGCAGTTTTGGCGGGTTGGATGGCTACACCTTC
TRBJ1-1 - TRBV18 TRBD1 CATEDRGLTEAFF TGTGCCACCGAGGACAGGGGTCTTACAGAAGCTTTCTTT
TRBJ2-7 - TRBV29-1 - CSVEVSGVVESGYEQYF TGCAGCGTTGAAGTAAGTGGTGTGGTCGAGTCCGGCTACGAGCAGTACTTC
TRBJ2-5 - TRBV9 TRBD1 CASSVFARPTGWETQYF TGTGCCAGCAGCGTATTTGCCCGCCCGACAGGGTGGGAGACCCAGTACTTC
TRBJ2-5 - TRBV30 - CAWSLGAETQYF TGTGCCTGGAGTTTAGGGGCAGAGACCCAGTACTTC
TRBJ1-4 once TRBV11-2 - CASSLGGVNEKLFF TGTGCCAGCAGCTTAGGGGGGGTAAATGAAAAACTGTTTTTT
TRBJ1-6 - TRBV7-2 - CASSLRAEGRPLHF TGTGCCAGCAGCTTACGGGCGGAGGGCCGTCCCCTCCACTTT
TRBJ2-4 once TRBV7-8 TRBD2 CASTSGGLAKNIQYF TGTGCCAGCACCTCGGGGGGGCTAGCCAAAAACATTCAGTACTTC
TRBJ1-4 - TRBV12-3/TRBV12-4 - CASSTSWAGKLFF TGTGCCAGCAGTACATCGTGGGCGGGGAAACTGTTTTTT
TRBJ2-3 - TRBV5-4 TRBD2 CASSFPSGEADTQYF TGTGCCAGCAGCTTCCCTAGCGGGGAAGCAGATACGCAGTATTTT